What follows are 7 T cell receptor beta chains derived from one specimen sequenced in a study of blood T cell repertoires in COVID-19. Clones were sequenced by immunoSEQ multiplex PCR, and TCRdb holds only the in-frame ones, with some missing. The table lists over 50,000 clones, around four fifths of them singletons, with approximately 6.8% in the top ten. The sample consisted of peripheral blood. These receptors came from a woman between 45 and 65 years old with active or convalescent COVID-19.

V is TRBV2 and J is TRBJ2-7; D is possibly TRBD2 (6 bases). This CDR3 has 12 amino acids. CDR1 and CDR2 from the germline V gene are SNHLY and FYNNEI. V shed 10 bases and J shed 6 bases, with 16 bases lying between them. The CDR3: CAKLGGGGEQYF. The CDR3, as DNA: TGTGCCAAACTGGGGGGAGGCGGCGAGCAGTACTTC.

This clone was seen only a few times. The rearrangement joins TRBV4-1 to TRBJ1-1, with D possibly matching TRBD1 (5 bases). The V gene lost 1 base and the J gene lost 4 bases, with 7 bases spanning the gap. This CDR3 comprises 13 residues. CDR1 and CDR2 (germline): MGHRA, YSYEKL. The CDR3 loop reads CASSQVGGTEAFF. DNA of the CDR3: TGCGCCAGCAGCCAAGTGGGGGGCACTGAAGCTTTCTTT.

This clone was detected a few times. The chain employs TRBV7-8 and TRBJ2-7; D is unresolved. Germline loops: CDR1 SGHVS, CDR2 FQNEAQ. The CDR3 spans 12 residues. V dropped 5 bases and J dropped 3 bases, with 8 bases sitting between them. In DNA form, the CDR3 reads TGTGCCAGCAGCCCCTCCGGCTACGAGCAGTACTTC. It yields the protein CASSPSGYEQYF.

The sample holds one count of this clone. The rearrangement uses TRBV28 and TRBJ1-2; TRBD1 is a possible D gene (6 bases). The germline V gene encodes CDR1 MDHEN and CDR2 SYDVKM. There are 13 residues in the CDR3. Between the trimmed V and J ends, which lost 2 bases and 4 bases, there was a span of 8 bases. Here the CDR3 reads CASSLRQVYGYTF. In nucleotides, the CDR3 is TGTGCCAGCAGTTTAAGACAGGTCTATGGCTACACCTTC.

The CDR3 region has the DNA TGTGCCAGCTCACCACAGTCCAGTGAAAAACTGTTTTTT. It is translated as CASSPQSSEKLFF. This rearrangement joins TRBV18 to TRBJ1-4; D ambiguous. Trimming cost V 1 base and J 7 bases, with 7 bases left between them. Germline-derived CDR1 and CDR2 are KGHSH and LQKENI. The CDR3 has 13 amino acids.

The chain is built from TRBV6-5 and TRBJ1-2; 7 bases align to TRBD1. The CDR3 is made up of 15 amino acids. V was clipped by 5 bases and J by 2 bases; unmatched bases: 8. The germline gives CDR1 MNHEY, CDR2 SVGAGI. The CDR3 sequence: CASSRHRGPNYGYTF. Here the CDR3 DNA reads TGTGCCAGCAGTCGCCACAGGGGCCCCAACTATGGCTACACCTTC.

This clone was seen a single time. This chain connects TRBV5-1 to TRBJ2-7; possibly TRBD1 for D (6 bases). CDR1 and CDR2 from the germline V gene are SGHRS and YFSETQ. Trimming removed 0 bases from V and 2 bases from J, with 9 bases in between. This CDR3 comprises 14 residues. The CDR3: CASSLATGTYEQYF. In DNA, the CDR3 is TGCGCCAGCAGCTTGGCTACAGGGACCTACGAGCAGTACTTC.